The 21 T cell receptor beta chains below come from one sample, sequenced in a study of monozygotic twins with inflammatory bowel disease. TCRdb reprocessed the 5' RACE reads and stores each CDR3 protein as one record, lacking DNA. This sample's table has some 300,000 distinct CDR3 sequences. The sample was blood. All receptors derive from a human donor with ulcerative colitis or Crohn's disease, or a healthy co-twin of an affected twin (not recorded which).

The chain joins TRBV6-5 to TRBJ2-7; TCRdb returns TRBD1, unconfirmable since there is no DNA. The germline V gene has CDR1 MNHEY and CDR2 SVGAGI. The CDR3 has 15 amino acids. CDR3 in amino acids: CASSYIRGQGYEQYF.

The J gene is TRBJ2-7, the V gene TRBV7-2; TCRdb lists TRBD2, though no DNA is available to test this call. This CDR3 spans 15 amino acids. Germline lookup yields CDR1 SGHTA and CDR2 FQGNSA. The CDR3 region is CASTPILAGGREQYF. The whole variable domain, remainder taken from reference TRBV7-2 and TRBJ2-7, is GAGVSQSPSNKVTEKGKDVELRCDPISGHTALYWYRQSLGQGLEFLIYFQGNSAPDKSGLPSDRFSAERTGGSVSTLTIQRTQQEDSAVYLCASTPILAGGREQYFGPGTRLTVT.

This chain uses TRBV6-1 with TRBJ2-1; TCRdb designates TRBD2, a call that cannot be tested without DNA. The CDR3 extends over 15 amino acids. Per the germline V gene, CDR1 is MNHNS and CDR2 is SASEGT. The CDR3 here is CASSPSGVAYNEQFF.

This sequence joins TRBV9 and TRBJ2-3. Germline V gene lookup returns CDR1 SGDLS and CDR2 YYNGEE. This CDR3 is 16 amino acids long. The CDR3 is CASSVDYLGNTDTQYF.

The rearrangement uses TRBV5-5 and TRBJ2-5. The CDR3 has 13 amino acids. In germline, CDR1 is SGHKS, CDR2 YYEKEE (reference sequence). The CDR3 spells CASSFGRDETQYF.

The rearrangement links TRBV7-9 to TRBJ2-4; TCRdb proposes TRBD2, but this gene call is untestable without DNA. The CDR3 length is 17 residues. The germline gives CDR1 SEHNR, CDR2 FQNEAQ (reference sequence). The CDR3 sequence is CASSDLAGGRSKNIQYF.

The gene calls are TRBV25-1 and TRBJ2-7; TCRdb returns TRBD1, unconfirmable since there is no DNA. The V gene's germline CDR1 is MGHDK and CDR2 SYGVNS. The CDR3 consists of 14 residues. CDR3 sequence reads: CASAVWGDGFEQYF.

The chain's CDR3 is CASSHTSGDTDTQYF. The chain links TRBV5-1 to TRBJ2-3; TCRdb's D gene call, TRBD2, goes unchecked for lack of DNA. CDR3 length: 15 residues. The germline V gene encodes CDR1 SGHRS and CDR2 YFSETQ.

This rearrangement joins TRBV5-1 to TRBJ2-6; TCRdb's D gene call, TRBD1, goes unchecked for lack of DNA. This CDR3 spans 16 amino acids. Germline-derived CDR1 and CDR2 are SGHRS and YFSETQ. CDR3 amino acids: CASSAGDAAGANVLTF.

This chain joins TRBV6-2 or TRBV6-3 and TRBJ2-3; TCRdb's D call of TRBD1 is untestable without DNA. In germline, CDR1 is MNHEY, CDR2 SVGEGT. The CDR3 totals 15 residues. The CDR3 sequence: CASSYEDRVADTQYF.

The chain is built from TRBV11-2 and TRBJ2-2; TCRdb indicates TRBD1, and absent DNA this call remains unverified. The CDR3 is made up of 16 amino acids. Germline lookup yields CDR1 SGHAT and CDR2 FQNNGV. The CDR3 reads CASSLEPGRATGELFF. Looking up the rest from reference TRBV11-2 and TRBJ2-2 gives the full variable domain: EAGVAQSPRYKIIEKRQSVAFWCNPISGHATLYWYQQILGQGPKLLIQFQNNGVVDDSQLPKDRFSAERLKGVDSTLKIQPAKLEDSAVYLCASSLEPGRATGELFFGEGSRLTVL.

The genes are TRBV28 and TRBJ1-5; the TCRdb call, TRBD1, lacks DNA for checking. The CDR3 runs 15 residues. Germline CDR1 MDHEN, CDR2 SYDVKM. CDR3 sequence reads: CASRTRGNANQPQHF.

The rearrangement links TRBV6-1 to TRBJ1-1; with no DNA, the TCRdb D assignment of TRBD1 cannot be verified. This CDR3 region has 16 residues. Germline CDR1 and CDR2: MNHNS and SASEGT. CDR3 protein: CASRWTGGGTITEAFF.

The V call is TRBV5-6, the J call TRBJ1-5; TCRdb lists TRBD1, though no DNA is available to test this call. The germline V gene encodes CDR1 SGHDT and CDR2 YYEEEE. CDR3 length: 16 residues. Here the CDR3 reads CASSAGTRIGNQPQHF. The entire variable domain, with the rest obtained from reference TRBV5-6 and TRBJ1-5, is as follows: DAGVTQSPTHLIKTRGQQVTLRCSPKSGHDTVSWYQQALGQGPQFIFQYYEEEERQRGNFPDRFSGHQFPNYSSELNVNALLLGDSALYLCASSAGTRIGNQPQHFGDGTRLSIL.

The chain combines TRBV30 with TRBJ1-2. Germline V CDR1 and CDR2: GTSNPN, SVGIG (reference sequence). The CDR3 has 13 residues. CDR3: CAWLRVYLDGYTF.

The genes are TRBV12-3 or TRBV12-4 and TRBJ2-1; TCRdb gives TRBD1 as the D gene, but with no DNA this cannot be confirmed. This CDR3 is 12 amino acids long. The CDR3: CASSTRVGEQFF.

The rearrangement joins TRBV7-3 to TRBJ1-2. CDR3 length equals 11 residues. Germline V lookup: CDR1 SGHTA, CDR2 FQGTGA. CDR3 sequence: CASGSLYGYTF.

This chain links TRBV19 with TRBJ2-1. The CDR3 length is 14 residues. Germline loops: CDR1 LNHDA, CDR2 SQIVND (reference sequence). The CDR3 reads CASSIVRGPNEQFF.

The rearrangement joins TRBV4-3 to TRBJ2-1. The CDR3 spans 16 residues. Per germline, CDR1 LGHNA and CDR2 YSLEER. CDR3: CASSQDRFQRINEQFF.

This rearrangement joins TRBV29-1 to TRBJ1-1. The germline gives CDR1 SQVTM, CDR2 ANQGSEA. The CDR3 extends over 15 amino acids. The CDR3 loop is CSVELRGQTNTEAFF.

The rearrangement joins TRBV5-1 to TRBJ1-3. The CDR3 extends over 14 amino acids. In germline, CDR1 is SGHRS, CDR2 YFSETQ. The CDR3 spells CASSQQGSGNTIYF.